This paragraph covers one T cell receptor beta chain sequence. These data originate in a study of cytomegalovirus exposure and HLA in healthy donors. Study context: Of the donors genotyped, some 400 in all, less than 90% fell in the Caucasian-associated ancestry cluster.

With 5 bases removed from V and 3 bases from J, the gap between germline ends came to 17 bases. Per germline, CDR1 LNHDA and CDR2 SQIVND (reference sequence). This CDR3 spans 15 amino acids. The PCR was carried out with 60 Vbeta primers and 13 Jbeta primers. The assay was immunoSEQ multiplex PCR, and TCRdb's table has in-frame clones only and misses some. The table lists about 180,000 clones, roughly 75% of them singletons. This receptor was obtained from a female donor in good health and CMV-seronegative. The chain couples TRBV19 to TRBJ2-7, with a tentative D call TRBD1 (6 bases). Sequencing was done on a sample of PBMCs. CDR3 loop: CASSPRQASGYEQYF. In DNA form, the CDR3 reads TGTGCCAGTAGTCCCCGACAGGCTTCGGGCTACGAGCAGTACTTC.